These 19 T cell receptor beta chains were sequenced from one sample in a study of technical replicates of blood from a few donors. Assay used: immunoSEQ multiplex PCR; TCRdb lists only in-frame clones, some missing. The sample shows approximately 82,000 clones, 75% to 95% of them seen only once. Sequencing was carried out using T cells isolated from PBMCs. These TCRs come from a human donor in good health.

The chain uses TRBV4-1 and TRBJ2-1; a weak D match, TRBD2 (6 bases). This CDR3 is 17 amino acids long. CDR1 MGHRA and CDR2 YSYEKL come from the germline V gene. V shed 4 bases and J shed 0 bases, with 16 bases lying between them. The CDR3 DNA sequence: TGCGCCAGCAGCCGAGGGCCCGGCGGGGACTCCTACAATGAGCAGTTCTTC. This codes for CASSRGPGGDSYNEQFF.

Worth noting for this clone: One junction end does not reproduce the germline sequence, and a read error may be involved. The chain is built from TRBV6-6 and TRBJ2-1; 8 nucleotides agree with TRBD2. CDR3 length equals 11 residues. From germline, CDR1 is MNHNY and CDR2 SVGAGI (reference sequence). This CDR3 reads CASSYSGLVLF. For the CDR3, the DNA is TGTGCCAGCAGTTACTCGGGACTAGTTCTCTTC.

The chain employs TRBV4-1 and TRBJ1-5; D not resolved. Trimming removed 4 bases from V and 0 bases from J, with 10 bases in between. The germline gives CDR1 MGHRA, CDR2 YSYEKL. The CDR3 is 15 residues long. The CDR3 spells CASSPGDYSNQPQHF. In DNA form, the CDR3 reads TGCGCCAGCAGCCCGGGAGATTATAGCAATCAGCCCCAGCATTTT.

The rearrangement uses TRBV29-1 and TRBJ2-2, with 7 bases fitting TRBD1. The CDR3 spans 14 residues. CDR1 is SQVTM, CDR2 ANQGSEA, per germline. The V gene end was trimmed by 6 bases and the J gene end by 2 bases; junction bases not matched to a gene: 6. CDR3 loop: CSVLDRINTGELFF. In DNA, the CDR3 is TGCAGCGTACTGGACAGGATAAACACCGGGGAGCTGTTTTTT.

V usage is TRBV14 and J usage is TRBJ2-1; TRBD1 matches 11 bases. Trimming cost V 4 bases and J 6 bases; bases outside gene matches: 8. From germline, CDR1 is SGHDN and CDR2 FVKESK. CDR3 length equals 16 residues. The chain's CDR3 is CASSRRDRGTGNEQFF. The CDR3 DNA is TGTGCCAGCAGCCGCCGGGACAGGGGGACGGGCAATGAGCAGTTCTTC.

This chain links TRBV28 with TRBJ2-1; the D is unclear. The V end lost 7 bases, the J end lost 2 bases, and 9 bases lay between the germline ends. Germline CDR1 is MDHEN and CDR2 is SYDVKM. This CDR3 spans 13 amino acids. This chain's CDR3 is CASITSTYNEQFF. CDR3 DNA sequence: TGTGCCAGCATAACCTCTACCTACAATGAGCAGTTCTTC.

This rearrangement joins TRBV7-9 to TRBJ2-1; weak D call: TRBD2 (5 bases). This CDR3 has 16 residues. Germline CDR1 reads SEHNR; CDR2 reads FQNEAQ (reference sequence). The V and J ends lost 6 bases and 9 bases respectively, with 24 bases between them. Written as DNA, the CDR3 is TGTGCCAGCAGTTTCGGCTCTCGGGGAGCAGTGATTGAGCAGTTCTTC. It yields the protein CASSFGSRGAVIEQFF.

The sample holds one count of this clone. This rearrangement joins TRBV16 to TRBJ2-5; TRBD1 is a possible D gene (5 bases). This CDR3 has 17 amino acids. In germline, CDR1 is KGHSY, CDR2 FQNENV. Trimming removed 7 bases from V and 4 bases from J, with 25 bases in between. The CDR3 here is CASTKKLDSLRVETQYF. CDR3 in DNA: TGTGCCAGCACCAAAAAACTCGACAGCTTAAGGGTAGAGACCCAGTACTTC.

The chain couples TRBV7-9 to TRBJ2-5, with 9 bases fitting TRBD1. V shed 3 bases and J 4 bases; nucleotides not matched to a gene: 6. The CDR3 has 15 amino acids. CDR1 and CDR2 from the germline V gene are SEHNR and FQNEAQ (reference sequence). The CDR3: CASSFWDREGETQYF. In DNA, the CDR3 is TGTGCCAGCAGCTTTTGGGACAGGGAAGGAGAGACCCAGTACTTC.

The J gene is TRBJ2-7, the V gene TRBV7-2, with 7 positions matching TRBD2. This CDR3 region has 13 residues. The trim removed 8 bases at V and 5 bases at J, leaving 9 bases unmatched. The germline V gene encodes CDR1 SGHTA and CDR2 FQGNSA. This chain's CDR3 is CASAEPRGNEQYF. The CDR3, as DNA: TGTGCCAGCGCTGAACCGCGGGGGAACGAGCAGTACTTC.

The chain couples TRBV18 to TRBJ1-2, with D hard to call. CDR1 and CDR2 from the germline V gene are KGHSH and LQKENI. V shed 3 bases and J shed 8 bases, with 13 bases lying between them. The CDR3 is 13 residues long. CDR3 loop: CASSPVRSEGYTF. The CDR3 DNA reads TGTGCCAGCTCACCGGTCCGCTCGGAGGGCTACACCTTC.

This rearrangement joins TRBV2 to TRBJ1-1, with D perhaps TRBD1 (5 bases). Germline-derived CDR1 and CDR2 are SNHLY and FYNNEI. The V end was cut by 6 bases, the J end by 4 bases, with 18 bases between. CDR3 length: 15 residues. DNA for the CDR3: TGTGCCAGCAGCCGGGACTCCCAGTCGGGCACTGAAGCTTTCTTT. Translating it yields CASSRDSQSGTEAFF.

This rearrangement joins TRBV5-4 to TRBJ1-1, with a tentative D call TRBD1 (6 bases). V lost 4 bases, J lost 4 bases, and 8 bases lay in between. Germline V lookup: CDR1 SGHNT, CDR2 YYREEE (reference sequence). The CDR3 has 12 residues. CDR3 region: CASSVRGTEAFF. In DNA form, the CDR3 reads TGTGCCAGCAGCGTCAGGGGCACTGAAGCTTTCTTT.

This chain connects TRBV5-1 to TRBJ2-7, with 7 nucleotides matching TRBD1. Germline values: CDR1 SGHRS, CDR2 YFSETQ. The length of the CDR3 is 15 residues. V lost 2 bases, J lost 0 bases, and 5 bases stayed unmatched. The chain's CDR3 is CASSLPGQSSYEQYF. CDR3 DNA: TGCGCCAGCAGCTTACCGGGACAGAGCTCCTACGAGCAGTACTTC. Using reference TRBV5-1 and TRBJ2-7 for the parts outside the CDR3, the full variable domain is KAGVTQTPRYLIKTRGQQVTLSCSPISGHRSVSWYQQTPGQGLQFLFEYFSETQRNKGNFPGRFSGRQFSNSRSEMNVSTLELGDSALYLCASSLPGQSSYEQYFGPGTRLTVT.

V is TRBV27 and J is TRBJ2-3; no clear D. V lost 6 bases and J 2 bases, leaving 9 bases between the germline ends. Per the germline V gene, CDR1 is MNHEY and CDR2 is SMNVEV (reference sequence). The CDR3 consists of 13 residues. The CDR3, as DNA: TGTGCCAGCAGCCCAGGCACCACAGATACGCAGTATTTT. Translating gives CASSPGTTDTQYF.

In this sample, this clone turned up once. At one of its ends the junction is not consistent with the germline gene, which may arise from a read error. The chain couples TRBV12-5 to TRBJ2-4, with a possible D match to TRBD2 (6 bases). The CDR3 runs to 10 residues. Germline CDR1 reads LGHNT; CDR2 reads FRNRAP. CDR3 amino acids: CASGLRGMDF. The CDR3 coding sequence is TGTGCTAGTGGTTTACGGGGGATGGACTTC.

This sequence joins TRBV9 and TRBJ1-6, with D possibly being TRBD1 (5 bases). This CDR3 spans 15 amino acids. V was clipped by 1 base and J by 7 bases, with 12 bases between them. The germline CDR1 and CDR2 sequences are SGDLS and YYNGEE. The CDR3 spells CASSVRRDGNSPLHF. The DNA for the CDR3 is TGTGCCAGCAGCGTACGGAGGGACGGGAATTCACCCCTCCACTTT.

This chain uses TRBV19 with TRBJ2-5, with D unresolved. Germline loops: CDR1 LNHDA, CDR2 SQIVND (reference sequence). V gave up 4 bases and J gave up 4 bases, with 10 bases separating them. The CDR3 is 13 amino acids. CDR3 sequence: CASSTLTSETQYF. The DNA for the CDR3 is TGTGCCAGTAGTACTCTAACCTCAGAGACCCAGTACTTC.

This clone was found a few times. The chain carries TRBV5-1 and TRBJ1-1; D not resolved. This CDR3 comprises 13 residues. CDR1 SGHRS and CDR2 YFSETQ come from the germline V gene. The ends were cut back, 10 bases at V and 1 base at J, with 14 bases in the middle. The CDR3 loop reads CASALQPNTEAFF. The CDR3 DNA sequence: TGCGCCTCCGCCTTACAGCCGAACACTGAAGCTTTCTTT.